This TCR beta chain emerged from a study of cytotoxic CD8 clonotypes in ibrutinib-treated CLL. The germline V gene has CDR1 GTSNPN and CDR2 SVGIG (reference sequence). This CDR3 region has 12 residues. Trimming shortened V by 4 bases and J by 7 bases, and 10 bases separated the two germline ends. This clone showed up just once. Assay used: immunoSEQ multiplex PCR; TCRdb lists only in-frame clones, some missing. The sample has fewer than 40,000 clones; 68% are singletons. The clonotype originates from a human donor with chronic lymphocytic leukemia. The material sequenced was PBMCs, taken at disease progression, from a patient treated with ibrutinib. V and J are TRBV30 and TRBJ1-4, with D perhaps matching TRBD1 (5 bases). As DNA, the CDR3 is TGTGCCTGGACTCAGGGAGGTGAAAAACTGTTTTTT. Amino acids: CAWTQGGEKLFF.